A single sample gave rise to the 14 T cell receptor beta chains below, sequenced in a study of cytomegalovirus exposure and HLA in healthy donors. Primers: 60 Vbeta forward and 13 Jbeta reverse. The repertoire was sequenced with immunoSEQ multiplex PCR; TCRdb's copy has only in-frame clones and lacks some. The data show approximately 160,000 clones, with roughly four fifths seen just once and under 2% held by the top ten. Sequencing input: PBMCs. These receptors came from a middle-aged man in good health and CMV-seronegative.

This chain links TRBV10-3 with TRBJ1-2; D call uncertain. The ends were cut back, 4 bases at V and 4 bases at J, with 10 bases in the middle. This CDR3 comprises 13 residues. The germline V gene encodes CDR1 ENHRY and CDR2 SYGVKD. The CDR3 reads CAISASPPYGYTF. The CDR3 DNA is TGTGCCATCAGTGCCAGTCCCCCCTATGGCTACACCTTC.

The V call is TRBV30, the J call TRBJ1-3; D is perhaps TRBD1 (6 bases). V gave up 0 bases and J gave up 0 bases, with 9 bases separating them. The CDR3 spans 15 residues. Germline CDR1 GTSNPN, CDR2 SVGIG (reference sequence). The chain's CDR3 is CAWSVQGFSGNTIYF. CDR3 in DNA: TGTGCCTGGAGTGTACAGGGATTCTCTGGAAACACCATATATTTT.

The V gene is TRBV2, the J gene TRBJ1-1; 7 bases agree with TRBD1. This CDR3 is 18 amino acids long. CDR1 and CDR2 from the germline V gene are SNHLY and FYNNEI. V gave up 5 bases and J gave up 5 bases; unmatched junction bases: 20. Written as DNA, the CDR3 is TGTGCCAGCAGTCGACAGGGAGTCGGAAGGGGGAGAAGTACTGAAGCTTTCTTT. This sequence encodes CASSRQGVGRGRSTEAFF.

This clone was detected once. The chain couples TRBV19 to TRBJ1-2; D is undetermined. Germline values: CDR1 LNHDA, CDR2 SQIVND (reference sequence). V was trimmed by 3 bases and J by 0 bases, leaving 11 bases between them. The CDR3 spans 15 residues. CDR3 protein: CASSIWSQANYGYTF. As DNA, the CDR3 is TGTGCCAGTAGTATCTGGTCCCAGGCTAACTATGGCTACACCTTC.

The table lists this clone with a count of one. V and J are TRBV10-3 and TRBJ2-2; 8 nucleotides line up with TRBD2. The trim removed 6 bases at V and 5 bases at J, leaving 8 bases unmatched. Germline CDR1 is ENHRY and CDR2 is SYGVKD. The CDR3 covers 15 residues. The CDR3 DNA sequence: TGTGCCATCAGACTAGCGGCCGGCCAGACCGGGGAGCTGTTTTTT. Protein product: CAIRLAAGQTGELFF.

The gene calls are TRBV29-1 and TRBJ2-1; 8 bases map to TRBD1. Germline V lookup: CDR1 SQVTM, CDR2 ANQGSEA. CDR3 size: 13 residues. V lost 3 bases and J lost 8; bases outside the gene matches: 6. CDR3 in DNA: TGCAGCGTTGAGAGGACAGGGAACGATGAGCAGTTCTTC. This translates into CSVERTGNDEQFF.

The chain recombines TRBV11-2 with TRBJ2-6; D might be TRBD1 (5 bases). Germline assignment: CDR1 SGHAT and CDR2 FQNNGV. V was pared by 5 bases and J by 4 bases, with 12 bases between. The CDR3 has 15 amino acids. CDR3: CASSTLGVGANVLTF. CDR3 DNA: TGTGCCAGCAGCACCCTAGGGGTGGGGGCCAACGTCCTGACTTTC. The whole variable domain, filled in from reference TRBV11-2 and TRBJ2-6, reads EAGVAQSPRYKIIEKRQSVAFWCNPISGHATLYWYQQILGQGPKLLIQFQNNGVVDDSQLPKDRFSAERLKGVDSTLKIQPAKLEDSAVYLCASSTLGVGANVLTFGAGSRLTVL.

The rearrangement joins TRBV28 to TRBJ1-6; weak D call: TRBD1 (5 bases). Germline values: CDR1 MDHEN, CDR2 SYDVKM. The CDR3 extends over 12 amino acids. Deletions cut 10 bases from V and 8 bases from J, with 12 bases between. The CDR3 coding sequence is TGTGCCACTTACACCAGGGATTCACCCCTCCACTTT. This codes for CATYTRDSPLHF.

This clone was detected a few times. J is TRBJ1-2 and V is TRBV6-5; TRBD1 aligns across 7 bases. Germline V CDR1 and CDR2: MNHEY, SVGAGI. With V trimmed by 4 bases and J by 0 bases, 8 bases remained unmatched. The CDR3 has 16 amino acids. CDR3 amino acids: CASSLTGTVANYGYTF. CDR3 sequence (DNA): TGTGCCAGCAGTTTAACAGGGACAGTCGCTAACTATGGCTACACCTTC.

For the CDR3, the DNA is TGTGCCAGCGGGAGGCTAGAAAACAATGAGCAGTTCTTC. Its protein product is CASGRLENNEQFF. The chain has TRBV2 and TRBJ2-1; D is possibly TRBD2 (6 bases). Per germline, CDR1 SNHLY and CDR2 FYNNEI. This CDR3 is built from 13 residues. V was shortened by 8 bases and J by 5 bases, with 13 bases between the two germline ends.

The chain is built from TRBV6-5 and TRBJ2-3; D might be TRBD1 (5 bases). V was pared by 0 bases and J by 4 bases, with 14 bases between. Germline assignment: CDR1 MNHEY and CDR2 SVGAGI. The length of the CDR3 is 16 residues. CDR3 DNA sequence: TGTGCCAGCAGTTACTCGGATTCCAGGGCCCCAGATACGCAGTATTTT. Translating gives CASSYSDSRAPDTQYF.

The rearrangement joins TRBV7-9 to TRBJ2-3; a possible D gene is TRBD1 (5 bases). The V gene lost 5 bases and the J gene lost 5 bases, with 11 bases spanning the gap. CDR1 SEHNR and CDR2 FQNEAQ come from the germline V gene (reference sequence). The CDR3 is 13 residues long. CDR3 sequence: CASSLSREDTQYF. For the CDR3, the DNA is TGTGCCAGCAGCCTGTCCAGGGAAGATACGCAGTATTTT.

CDR3 residues: CASSLGGESTEAFF. The CDR3 DNA is TGCGCCAGCAGCTTGGGGGGGGAGAGCACTGAAGCTTTCTTT. V and J are TRBV5-1 and TRBJ1-1; D possibly corresponds to TRBD1 (5 bases). The germline V gene has CDR1 SGHRS and CDR2 YFSETQ. The CDR3 length is 14 residues. With 0 bases removed from V and 4 bases from J, the gap between germline ends came to 10 bases. Full variable domain (outside the CDR3, taken from reference TRBV5-1 and TRBJ1-1): KAGVTQTPRYLIKTRGQQVTLSCSPISGHRSVSWYQQTPGQGLQFLFEYFSETQRNKGNFPGRFSGRQFSNSRSEMNVSTLELGDSALYLCASSLGGESTEAFFGQGTRLTVV.

V usage is TRBV7-2 and J usage is TRBJ2-3; 11 bases match TRBD2. V gave up 4 bases and J gave up 2 bases; unmatched junction bases: 8. The CDR3 runs 17 residues. Germline V gene sequence: CDR1 SGHTA, CDR2 FQGNSA. CDR3 sequence reads: CASSSSGTSGFTDTQYF. For the CDR3, the DNA is TGTGCCAGCAGCTCCTCCGGGACTAGCGGTTTCACAGATACGCAGTATTTT.